Each of the 16 T cell receptor beta chains below was sequenced from the same sample in a study of T cells in Graves' hyperthyroidism and ophthalmopathy. Amplification of TCR beta CDR3 regions was performed using RNA transcripts as template. HTBI primers were employed in a first-round RT-PCR of the TCR CDR3. MiXCR was run by TCRdb on the multiplex PCR reads, yielding one entry per CDR3 protein. The sample has approximately 400,000 distinct CDR3 sequences; over 12% are singletons. Sequencing was done on a sample of blood. The source is a man aged 45 to 65 with Graves' ophthalmopathy.

This clonotype has a handful of counts. This may be a read error: a much more frequent sequence differs by one nucleotide. Because it lacks the conserved phenylalanine or tryptophan at the end, this CDR3 is likely a read error. This rearrangement joins TRBV12-3 or TRBV12-4 to TRBJ1-2; the D is unclear. The CDR3 consists of 13 residues. V lost 5 bases and J 2 bases, leaving 9 bases between the germline ends. The CDR3 coding sequence is TGTGCCAGCAGTCAAGTACGAAACTATGGCTACACCCTC. It codes for CASSQVRNYGYTL.

This clonotype appeared many times. The J gene is TRBJ2-3, the V gene TRBV28; D is ambiguous. Germline CDR1 and CDR2: MDHEN and SYDVKM. The CDR3 runs to 13 residues. V lost 7 bases, J lost 6 bases, and 14 bases lay in between. CDR3 sequence (DNA): TGTGCCAGCACCGGAAATACGAGGGATACGCAGTATTTT. Translating it yields CASTGNTRDTQYF.

In this sample, this clonotype turned up many times. J is TRBJ2-3 and V is TRBV11-2; D possibly corresponds to TRBD2 (5 bases). Germline values: CDR1 SGHAT, CDR2 FQNNGV. This CDR3 has 16 residues. Between the trimmed V and J ends, which lost 5 bases and 3 bases, there was a span of 18 bases. This CDR3 reads CASSIRPSPGTDTQYF. Written as DNA, the CDR3 is TGTGCCAGCAGCATCCGACCCTCGCCGGGGACAGATACGCAGTATTTT.

The chain carries TRBV19 and TRBJ2-7; 11 bases map to TRBD2. The germline gives CDR1 LNHDA, CDR2 SQIVND (reference sequence). V lost 7 bases, J lost 3 bases, and 8 bases stayed unmatched. The CDR3 spans 15 residues. This chain's CDR3 is CASNPGTSGFYEQYF. The CDR3 bases are TGTGCCAGTAATCCCGGGACTAGCGGTTTCTACGAGCAGTACTTC.

The chain couples TRBV29-1 to TRBJ2-1; 11 positions match TRBD2. The CDR3 length is 15 residues. Germline V CDR1 and CDR2: SQVTM, ANQGSEA. J was trimmed by 8 bases and V by 6 bases; bases with no gene match: 12. CDR3 sequence reads: CSVQILAGDLYEQFF. In DNA form, the CDR3 reads TGCAGCGTCCAAATACTAGCGGGAGATTTGTATGAGCAGTTCTTC.

This clonotype was seen at least ten times. V is TRBV2 and J is TRBJ1-2; D not resolved. Trimming removed 1 base from V and 6 bases from J, with 12 bases in between. The CDR3 is made up of 14 amino acids. The germline V gene encodes CDR1 SNHLY and CDR2 FYNNEI. CDR3 loop: CASSEGPPENGYTF. The CDR3 coding sequence is TGTGCCAGCAGTGAAGGGCCCCCGGAGAATGGCTACACCTTC. Looking up the rest from reference TRBV2 and TRBJ1-2 gives the full variable domain: EPEVTQTPSHQVTQMGQEVILRCVPISNHLYFYWYRQILGQKVEFLVSFYNNEISEKSEIFDDQFSVERPDGSNFTLKIRSTKLEDSAMYFCASSEGPPENGYTFGSGTRLTVV.

The chain couples TRBV11-2 to TRBJ2-7; D unresolved. The CDR3 runs 11 residues. V shed 5 bases and J shed 9 bases, with 11 bases lying between them. Germline CDR1 SGHAT, CDR2 FQNNGV. The CDR3 nucleotides read TGTGCCAGCAGCGAGCAGTTCGGGCAGTACTTC. Amino acids: CASSEQFGQYF.

The chain couples TRBV7-9 to TRBJ2-1; D is perhaps TRBD2 (5 bases). From germline, CDR1 is SEHNR and CDR2 FQNEAQ (reference sequence). The CDR3 extends over 13 amino acids. V was trimmed by 5 bases and J by 15 bases, leaving 20 bases between them. DNA for the CDR3: TGTGCCAGCAGCCAAACGGACTTAATCAAGTCGTTCTTC. Translated, it gives CASSQTDLIKSFF.

Note on this clonotype: This may come from a read error, since a much larger clone is one base off. The chain employs TRBV12-3 or TRBV12-4 and TRBJ1-1; D unclear. This CDR3 spans 14 amino acids. CDR3 sequence: CASSLAGKNTGAFF. The CDR3 DNA reads as TGTGCCAGCAGTTTAGCAGGAAAGAACACTGGAGCTTTCTTT.

This clonotype occurred many times. CDR3 region: CASSPLSLAGYEQYF. For the CDR3, the DNA is TGTGCCAGCAGCCCGCTTAGTTTAGCGGGCTACGAGCAGTACTTC. V is TRBV9 and J is TRBJ2-7, with TRBD2 matching 7 bases. The CDR3 is made up of 15 amino acids. V lost 4 bases to trimming and J lost 3 bases; unmatched junction nucleotides: 10. Germline loops: CDR1 SGDLS, CDR2 YYNGEE.

In its sample, this clonotype was seen a few times. This rearrangement joins TRBV14 to TRBJ1-4, with 7 bases that match TRBD1. The CDR3 runs 13 residues. The germline V gene has CDR1 SGHDN and CDR2 FVKESK. After removal of 7 bases from V and 5 bases from J, the junction contained 4 bases not matched to a gene. The CDR3 nucleotides read TGTGCCAGCACTGAGGGACAGAATGAAAAACTGTTTTTT. Protein sequence: CASTEGQNEKLFF.

The sample holds many counts of this clonotype. CDR3 bases: TGCAGTGCTAGCAACGACAGGGCCCCTCCCTACGAGCAGTACTTC. This sequence encodes CSASNDRAPPYEQYF. V and J are TRBV20-1 and TRBJ2-7; 7 bases are a match to TRBD1. Germline CDR1 is DFQATT and CDR2 is SNEGSKA (reference sequence). The CDR3 runs 15 residues. J lost 2 bases, V lost 3 bases, and 10 bases had no gene match.

The V gene is TRBV15, the J gene TRBJ2-2; D remains unclear. The CDR3 spans 15 residues. V was pared by 0 bases and J by 0 bases, with 5 bases between. The germline CDR1 and CDR2 sequences are LNHNV and YYDKDF (reference sequence). The CDR3 sequence: CATSRDRTNTGELFF. The CDR3 DNA reads as TGTGCCACCAGCAGAGATAGGACGAACACCGGGGAGCTGTTTTTT.

This clonotype was observed at least ten times. The chain has TRBV20-1 and TRBJ1-1, with D perhaps TRBD1 (6 bases). The CDR3 is made up of 15 amino acids. Germline CDR1 and CDR2: DFQATT and SNEGSKA (reference sequence). The V and J ends lost 2 bases and 4 bases respectively, with 17 bases between them. CDR3 loop: CSARPSTGSTTEAFF. The CDR3 nucleotides read TGCAGTGCTAGACCCAGCACAGGGTCGACCACTGAAGCTTTCTTT.

In its sample, this clonotype was seen many times. The rearrangement joins TRBV30 to TRBJ2-3, with D unresolved. There are 15 residues in the CDR3. V was shortened by 4 bases and J by 3 bases, with 17 bases between the two germline ends. Germline CDR1 and CDR2: GTSNPN and SVGIG (reference sequence). The CDR3 DNA reads TGTGCCTGGACCCACCAAACGACTGGAACAGATACGCAGTATTTT. Translating gives CAWTHQTTGTDTQYF.

This clonotype was seen repeatedly, ten times or more. The chain recombines TRBV5-1 with TRBJ1-1; possibly TRBD1 for D (5 bases). Germline-derived CDR1 and CDR2 are SGHRS and YFSETQ. V lost 0 bases to trimming and J lost 6 bases, with 9 bases between them. The CDR3 has 13 amino acids. The CDR3 nucleotides are TGCGCCAGCAGCTTGGAGGGGTGGGCTGAAGCTTTCTTT. It encodes CASSLEGWAEAFF.